Shown below are 19 T cell receptor beta chains from a single sample sequenced in a study of cytotoxic CD8 clonotypes in ibrutinib-treated CLL. Data came from immunoSEQ multiplex PCR; TCRdb stores just in-frame clones and leaves some out. In the table there are some 150,000 clones, 79% of which are singletons. The source material was PBMCs, sampled after 12 months of ibrutinib treatment. These receptors were collected from a human donor with chronic lymphocytic leukemia.

The V and J genes are TRBV27 and TRBJ2-7, with TRBD2 as a possible D gene (7 bases). This CDR3 has 14 residues. In germline, CDR1 is MNHEY, CDR2 SMNVEV (reference sequence). V dropped 10 bases and J dropped 2 bases, with 18 bases sitting between them. The CDR3 loop is CATQRGGGTYEQYF. As DNA, the CDR3 is TGTGCCACCCAAAGGGGCGGGGGCACCTACGAGCAGTACTTC.

A few counts support this clone. The chain carries TRBV27 and TRBJ2-7, with TRBD1 identical over 9 bases. J lost 2 bases, V lost 2 bases, and 1 base had no gene match. This CDR3 has 14 amino acids. From germline, CDR1 is MNHEY and CDR2 SMNVEV (reference sequence). CDR3 sequence: CASSLGDRAYEQYF. Written as DNA, the CDR3 is TGTGCCAGCAGTTTAGGGGACAGGGCCTACGAGCAGTACTTC.

The V gene is TRBV30, the J gene TRBJ2-1; possible D gene TRBD2, 6 bases. In germline, CDR1 is GTSNPN, CDR2 SVGIG (reference sequence). The CDR3 has 13 residues. V shed 5 bases and J shed 5 bases, with 13 bases lying between them. CDR3 in amino acids: CAWGGTPDNEQFF. As DNA, the CDR3 is TGTGCCTGGGGGGGGACTCCGGACAATGAGCAGTTCTTC.

The chain combines TRBV2 with TRBJ2-7, with D possibly matching TRBD1 (7 bases). Trimming cost V 5 bases and J 0 bases, with 11 bases left between them. CDR3 size: 14 residues. The germline V gene encodes CDR1 SNHLY and CDR2 FYNNEI. The CDR3 DNA is TGTGCCAGCAGTACCAGGGGGGTCTCCTACGAGCAGTACTTC. This encodes CASSTRGVSYEQYF.

The J gene is TRBJ2-7, the V gene TRBV28; TRBD2 matches at 9 bases. CDR1 is MDHEN and CDR2 is SYDVKM in the germline V gene. The V and J ends lost 3 bases and 5 bases, in that order; junction bases with no gene match: 5. The CDR3 spans 14 residues. CDR3 protein: CASSLLAGYHEQYF. The CDR3 region has the DNA TGTGCCAGCAGTTTGCTAGCGGGATACCACGAGCAGTACTTC.

The J gene is TRBJ2-1, the V gene TRBV9, with 13 bases matching TRBD2. CDR1 is SGDLS, CDR2 YYNGEE, per germline. CDR3 size: 17 residues. V was pared by 1 base and J by 2 bases, with 3 bases of the junction left unmatched. CDR3 loop: CASSVRTSGRPYNEQFF. The CDR3 DNA reads as TGTGCCAGCAGCGTACGGACTAGCGGGAGACCCTACAATGAGCAGTTCTTC.

V and J are TRBV5-4 and TRBJ2-6; D remains ambiguous. The CDR3 is made up of 15 amino acids. Trimming left V 1 base short and J 0 bases short, with 5 bases between. From germline, CDR1 is SGHNT and CDR2 YYREEE (reference sequence). CDR3 nucleotide sequence: TGTGCCAGCAGCTTGAGGGTCTCTGGGGCCAACGTCCTGACTTTC. Amino acids: CASSLRVSGANVLTF.

The CDR3 reads CASRAPGQENTGELFF. CDR3 in DNA: TGTGCCAGCAGGGCTCCGGGACAGGAGAACACCGGGGAGCTGTTTTTT. This rearrangement joins TRBV7-9 to TRBJ2-2; 8 bases align to TRBD1. CDR3 length: 16 amino acids. The germline gives CDR1 SEHNR, CDR2 FQNEAQ (reference sequence). V trimming: 6 bases; J trimming: 1 base; junction bases outside the gene matches: 7.

This clone was picked up one time. This chain uses TRBV18 with TRBJ1-2; D call uncertain. V was shortened by 0 bases and J by 1 base, with 9 bases between the two germline ends. CDR3 size: 15 residues. Germline CDR1 is KGHSH and CDR2 is LQKENI. The CDR3 nucleotides are TGTGCCAGCTCACCACCGGTAGGCTTTAACTATGGCTACACCTTC. Protein sequence: CASSPPVGFNYGYTF.

This clone was picked up a small number of times. The chain uses TRBV18 and TRBJ2-7, with unresolved D. This CDR3 has 14 residues. Looked up from germline, CDR1 is KGHSH and CDR2 is LQKENI. Deletions cut 0 bases from V and 2 bases from J, with 8 bases between. The CDR3 nucleotides read TGTGCCAGCTCACCACCCAGAAACCCCTACGAGCAGTACTTC. Protein: CASSPPRNPYEQYF.

J is TRBJ1-1 and V is TRBV29-1; D is unresolved. Germline CDR1 reads SQVTM; CDR2 reads ANQGSEA. The CDR3 has 11 amino acids. Trimming shortened V by 3 bases and J by 8 bases, and 10 bases separated the two germline ends. CDR3 sequence: CSVDRLGEAFF. CDR3 bases: TGCAGCGTTGACAGGTTAGGAGAAGCTTTCTTT.

The gene calls are TRBV7-3 and TRBJ2-5; no definite D call. Per the germline V gene, CDR1 is SGHTA and CDR2 is FQGTGA. This CDR3 region has 12 residues. V lost 5 bases and J 4 bases, leaving 8 bases between the germline ends. The DNA of the CDR3 is TGTGCCAGCAGCCCTGATGGAGAGACCCAGTACTTC. Translating gives CASSPDGETQYF. The complete variable domain, with remaining parts taken from reference TRBV7-3 and TRBJ2-5, reads GAGVSQTPSNKVTEKGKYVELRCDPISGHTALYWYRQSLGQGPEFLIYFQGTGAADDSGLPNDRFFAVRPEGSVSTLKIQRTERGDSAVYLCASSPDGETQYFGPGTRLLVL.

A single count supports this clone. Other DNA sequences in this sample translate to the same CDR3. The rearrangement links TRBV5-1 to TRBJ2-1; TRBD2 agrees at 11 bases. The CDR3 is made up of 16 amino acids. The V gene end was trimmed by 0 bases and the J gene end by 4 bases; junction bases not matched to a gene: 3. The germline V gene encodes CDR1 SGHRS and CDR2 YFSETQ. This chain's CDR3 is CASSLGGTSGYNEQFF. The CDR3 nucleotides read TGCGCCAGCAGCTTGGGAGGGACTAGCGGATACAATGAGCAGTTCTTC.

The chain combines TRBV6-5 with TRBJ2-3; D remains unclear. Trimming took off 2 bases at V and 6 bases at J, with 12 bases between the two ends. The CDR3 runs 14 residues. Germline V gene sequence: CDR1 MNHEY, CDR2 SVGAGI. CDR3 in DNA: TGTGCCAGCAGTTACGTTGTCACCGAGGATACGCAGTATTTT. Translating gives CASSYVVTEDTQYF.

The chain couples TRBV4-2 to TRBJ2-2; 7 bases fit TRBD1. V shed 2 bases, J shed 2 bases, and the junction held 5 bases outside the gene matches. In germline, CDR1 is LGHNA, CDR2 YNFKEQ. This CDR3 has 16 amino acids. DNA of the CDR3: TGTGCCAGCAGCCAACACGACAGGGATAACACCGGGGAGCTGTTTTTT. Translating gives CASSQHDRDNTGELFF.

The chain recombines TRBV4-1 with TRBJ1-5; D remains unclear. In germline, CDR1 is MGHRA, CDR2 YSYEKL. The CDR3 contains 15 residues. V was shortened by 4 bases and J by 0 bases, with 10 bases between the two germline ends. The DNA of the CDR3 is TGCGCCAGCAGCCCGATGCCTTATAGCAATCAGCCCCAGCATTTT. It yields the protein CASSPMPYSNQPQHF.

This chain joins TRBV7-2 and TRBJ1-1; tentatively, D is TRBD1 (5 bases). CDR1 and CDR2 from the germline V gene are SGHTA and FQGNSA. Trimming pared 1 base from V and 2 bases from J, leaving 14 bases between. The CDR3 has 16 residues. In DNA form, the CDR3 reads TGTGCCAGCAGCTTAGTTTCTCAGGGCGCCAACACTGAAGCTTTCTTT. It translates to CASSLVSQGANTEAFF.

This chain links TRBV15 with TRBJ2-7; 9 bases match TRBD1. Looked up from germline, CDR1 is LNHNV and CDR2 is YYDKDF (reference sequence). Trimming removed 1 base from V and 7 bases from J; junction bases left unmatched: 8. The CDR3 is 15 amino acids. CDR3 loop: CATSRGNRGRQEQYF. The CDR3 nucleotides are TGTGCCACCAGCAGAGGCAACAGGGGGCGGCAAGAGCAGTACTTC.

This clone occurred once. The rearrangement links TRBV7-2 to TRBJ2-7, with TRBD1 matching over 9 bases. CDR3 length: 15 amino acids. The germline V gene encodes CDR1 SGHTA and CDR2 FQGNSA. V dropped 3 bases and J dropped 1; count of bases not matched to a gene: 4. CDR3 protein: CASSLHGTGSYEQYF. The CDR3 DNA reads TGTGCCAGCAGCTTGCACGGGACAGGGTCCTACGAGCAGTACTTC.